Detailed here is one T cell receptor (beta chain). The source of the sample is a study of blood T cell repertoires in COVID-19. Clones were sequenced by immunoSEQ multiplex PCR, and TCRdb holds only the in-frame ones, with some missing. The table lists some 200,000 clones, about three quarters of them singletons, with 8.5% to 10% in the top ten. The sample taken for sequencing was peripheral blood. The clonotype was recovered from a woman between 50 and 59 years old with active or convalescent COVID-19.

CDR3 bases: TGCGCCAGCAGCTCGGACAAGACTCTCGCTGAAGCTTTCTTT. Protein product: CASSSDKTLAEAFF. This sequence joins TRBV5-1 and TRBJ1-1; tentatively, D is TRBD1 (5 bases). The germline V gene has CDR1 SGHRS and CDR2 YFSETQ. V dropped 3 bases and J dropped 6 bases, with 15 bases sitting between them. This CDR3 contains 14 residues. Full variable domain (missing parts from reference TRBV5-1 and TRBJ1-1): KAGVTQTPRYLIKTRGQQVTLSCSPISGHRSVSWYQQTPGQGLQFLFEYFSETQRNKGNFPGRFSGRQFSNSRSEMNVSTLELGDSALYLCASSSDKTLAEAFFGQGTRLTVV.